This entry lists 15 T cell receptor beta chains sequenced from one sample in a study of post-analysis software for immune sequencing data. The TCR beta cDNA libraries carried unique molecular identifiers. TCRdb fed the PCR reads into MiXCR, producing one record per CDR3 protein. The sample has 450,000 or so distinct CDR3 sequences, nearly 45% seen once; the top ten hold 9% to 14%. Study results and caveats: When patients were compared with controls, 4 or 5 TRBV segments were more frequent, TRBV5-6, TRBV5-1 and TRBV20-1 among them.

Their antigen targets remain unknown. The sequenced sample consisted of blood. The receptors come from a girl aged 10 to 17 with multiple sclerosis.

This clonotype has at least ten counts. The rearrangement joins TRBV12-3 or TRBV12-4 to TRBJ1-2; D ambiguous. V was shortened by 3 bases and J by 6 bases, with 8 bases between the two germline ends. CDR3 length: 12 amino acids. The CDR3 region is CASSLPGDGYTF. The CDR3 nucleotides are TGTGCCAGCAGTTTGCCCGGGGATGGCTACACCTTC.

V and J are TRBV5-1 and TRBJ2-1; the D gene could be TRBD1 or TRBD2 (5 bases each). Deletions cut 0 bases from V and 1 base from J, with 8 bases between. Germline CDR1 is SGHRS and CDR2 is YFSETQ. This CDR3 spans 15 amino acids. The CDR3 sequence is CASSLGGISYNEQFF. As DNA, the CDR3 is TGCGCCAGCAGCTTGGGGGGGATTTCCTACAATGAGCAGTTCTTC.

CDR3 in DNA: TGTGCCAGCAGCCCGGTGGGGGCAAATGAGCAGTTCTTC. It codes for CASSPVGANEQFF. The chain joins TRBV5-6 to TRBJ2-1, with D possibly being TRBD1 (6 bases). CDR1 SGHDT and CDR2 YYEEEE come from the germline V gene. Trimming took off 4 bases at V and 7 bases at J, with 12 bases between the two ends. The CDR3 loop spans 13 amino acids.

This clonotype has just one count. One junction end does not reproduce the germline sequence, and a read error may be involved. The chain uses TRBV7-9 and TRBJ2-1, with D perhaps TRBD1 (6 bases). The CDR3 runs to 16 residues. The germline CDR1 and CDR2 sequences are SEHNR and FQNEAQ (reference sequence). In DNA form, the CDR3 reads TGTACCAGCAGCCAAATTCAGGGGTGGAGTAAGAATGAGCAGTTCTTC. It is translated as CTSSQIQGWSKNEQFF.

The chain joins TRBV6-4 to TRBJ2-1; 7 bases map to TRBD2. The germline V gene encodes CDR1 MRHNA and CDR2 SNTAGT. The V segment lost 3 bases and the J segment 8 bases; nucleotides outside the gene matches: 10. CDR3 length: 15 amino acids. The CDR3 bases are TGTGCCAGCAGTGAGATTGCGGCGGGAGATTATGAGCAGTTCTTC. This translates into CASSEIAAGDYEQFF.

The chain joins TRBV28 to TRBJ2-1, with D possibly TRBD2 on 6 matching bases. This CDR3 is built from 13 residues. In germline, CDR1 is MDHEN, CDR2 SYDVKM. Deletions cut 8 bases from V and 9 bases from J, with 17 bases between. The CDR3 DNA follows: TGTGCCAGCCAGGAGGGATGGCGCGCTGAGCAGTTCTTC. Protein sequence: CASQEGWRAEQFF.

The chain has TRBV5-6 and TRBJ2-3; D is possibly TRBD2 (5 bases). The germline V gene has CDR1 SGHDT and CDR2 YYEEEE. V gave up 4 bases and J gave up 2 bases, with 17 bases separating them. This CDR3 is built from 16 residues. The chain's CDR3 is CASSEGQRSLTDTQYF. The CDR3 coding sequence is TGTGCCAGCAGCGAGGGCCAGCGAAGTCTCACAGATACGCAGTATTTT.

This clonotype showed up just once. The chain uses TRBV24-1 and TRBJ1-2; a weak D match, TRBD1 (5 bases). CDR1 is KGHDR and CDR2 is SFDVKD in the germline V gene. V lost 1 base and J lost 3, with 8 bases in between. The CDR3 is 14 amino acids. The CDR3 reads CATSDFPRDYGYTF. CDR3 bases: TGTGCCACCAGTGATTTCCCCAGGGACTATGGCTACACCTTC.

This CDR3 reads CASSFTPRDEKLFF. The CDR3 coding sequence is TGTGCCAGCAGCTTTACCCCTCGGGATGAAAAACTGTTTTTT. The chain has TRBV5-5 and TRBJ1-4; the D is unclear. This CDR3 contains 14 residues. V was clipped by 2 bases and J by 6 bases, with 11 bases between them. Germline loops: CDR1 SGHKS, CDR2 YYEKEE (reference sequence).

This clonotype was detected a few times. J is TRBJ2-4 and V is TRBV12-3 or TRBV12-4; weak D call: TRBD1 (5 bases). The J call may be mistaken, given a closer DNA end match to TRBJ2-7. This CDR3 contains 15 residues. In DNA, the CDR3 is TGTGCCAGCAGTTTCGGGCCACCCCAGGACAACGAGCAGTACTTC. It encodes CASSFGPPQDNEQYF.

The genes are TRBV24-1 and TRBJ1-2, with D unclear. Germline V lookup: CDR1 KGHDR, CDR2 SFDVKD. The CDR3 runs 17 residues. V lost 4 bases and J 1 base, leaving 18 bases between the germline ends. CDR3 sequence reads: CATSDGQADPINYGYTF. CDR3 bases: TGTGCCACCAGTGACGGGCAGGCAGACCCTATTAACTATGGCTACACCTTC.

This clonotype appeared many times. The chain joins TRBV29-1 to TRBJ2-1; 13 positions match TRBD2. This CDR3 contains 15 residues. The germline gives CDR1 SQVTM, CDR2 ANQGSEA. V trimming: 6 bases; J trimming: 8 bases; junction bases outside the gene matches: 10. CDR3 DNA: TGCAGCGTCGGACTAGCGGGAGTACCAGGCGATGAGCAGTTCTTC. It yields the protein CSVGLAGVPGDEQFF.

This clonotype is medium-sized. The chain is built from TRBV20-1 and TRBJ2-7; D might be TRBD2 (6 bases). Deletions cut 5 bases from V and 0 bases from J, with 14 bases between. The CDR3 loop spans 14 amino acids. Germline values: CDR1 DFQATT, CDR2 SNEGSKA (reference sequence). CDR3 nucleotide sequence: TGCAGTGCTGAGCCTAGCGATAACTCCTACGAGCAGTACTTC. Protein: CSAEPSDNSYEQYF.

With respect to this clonotype: This may stem from a read error, because a much larger clone lies one nucleotide away. This rearrangement joins TRBV7-2 to TRBJ2-7; 10 nucleotides match TRBD1. Germline V lookup: CDR1 SGHTA, CDR2 FQGNSA. The CDR3 extends over 13 amino acids. The chain's CDR3 is CACSPTGRTGGYF. As DNA, the CDR3 is TGTGCCTGCAGCCCCACTGGACGGACAGGGGGGTACTTC.

The chain is built from TRBV5-1 and TRBJ2-1; D gene unclear. CDR3 length: 13 amino acids. Trimming removed 6 bases at V and 7 bases at J, with 14 bases between. The V gene's germline CDR1 is SGHRS and CDR2 YFSETQ. The CDR3 coding sequence is TGCGCCAGCAACGCCCTCCCGGGTAATGAGCAGTTCTTC. This gives the protein CASNALPGNEQFF.